This T cell receptor beta chain was identified in a study of T-cell reconstitution after alpha-beta-depleted transplantation in children. General observations from the study: Several hundred expanded graft clones reportedly were the source of alpha-beta T cells about two months after transplant.

The TCRbeta library incorporated unique molecular identifiers. Via MiXCR, TCRdb re-called the PCR reads, giving one row per CDR3 protein. The data show about 29,000 distinct CDR3 sequences, with under 8% seen just once and 5.5% to 7% held by the top ten. Trimming removed 0 bases from V and 3 bases from J, with 9 bases in between. CDR1 and CDR2 (germline): MGHRA, YSYEKL. This CDR3 has 15 amino acids. At least ten counts were recorded for this clonotype. Its antigen is not known. This receptor was obtained from a male patient aged 10 to 17 who had a stem cell transplant for acute myeloid leukemia, so the T cells may come from the graft donor. V and J are TRBV4-1 and TRBJ2-1; unclear D gene. Source: PBMCs, mostly from graft donor cells, taken 180 days after TCRalphabeta/CD19-depleted stem cell transplant. DNA of the CDR3: TGCGCCAGCAGCCAAGAGTCTAGAGGCTACAATGAGCAGTTCTTC. Its protein is CASSQESRGYNEQFF.